This is a list of T cell receptor beta chains from one sample in a study of shared clonotypes between healthy human individuals. Measured with immunoSEQ multiplex PCR; TCRdb has only the in-frame clones, and not every one. Counted here are a few million clones, 80% to 95% occurring once; the ten biggest clones make up around 0.35%. Sequenced material: naive CD4+ T cells from PBMCs. The receptor set was obtained from a young man in good health. Some clones in this sample may be carry-over from other donors' samples. CDR3s include the opening cysteine and the closing phenylalanine or tryptophan. A D gene is named only where the DNA matches it firmly. Some rows have no size entry. The others give once, few or many, or a class for an expanded clone.

D: .; V: TRBV7-9; size: .; J: TRBJ1-4; DNA: TGTGCCAGCAGCTCGGACTACCCCGGAGAAAAACTGTTTTTT; CDR3: CASSSDYPGEKLFF
D: .; V: TRBV5-6; size: .; J: TRBJ1-1; DNA: TGTGCCAGCAGCTTAGGTCACTCGAACACTGAAGCTTTCTTT; CDR3: CASSLGHSNTEAFF
D: .; V: TRBV19; size: .; J: TRBJ2-5; DNA: TGTGCCAGTAGTATAGGGGGGGAGACCCAGTACTTC; CDR3: CASSIGGETQYF
D: .; V: TRBV5-1; size: .; J: TRBJ2-5; DNA: TGCGCCAGCAGCCCCTCTATGGAGACCCAGTACTTC; CDR3: CASSPSMETQYF
D: TRBD2; V: TRBV5-1; size: .; J: TRBJ2-1; DNA: TGCGCCAGCAGCTGGGGGACTAGCGGGAGCTACAATGAGCAGTTCTTC; CDR3: CASSWGTSGSYNEQFF
D: .; V: TRBV2; size: .; J: TRBJ2-6; DNA: TGTGCCAGCAGTGAATCCCGAGCTGGGGCCAACGTCCTGACTTTC; CDR3: CASSESRAGANVLTF
D: TRBD1; V: TRBV28; size: .; J: TRBJ1-5; DNA: TGTGCCAGCAGCCCAGGGGGGCAGCCCCAGCATTTT; CDR3: CASSPGGQPQHF
D: TRBD2; V: TRBV5-6; size: .; J: TRBJ2-7; DNA: TGTGCCAGCGGACTAGCGGGAGGTCCCTCCTACGAGCAGTACTTC; CDR3: CASGLAGGPSYEQYF
D: TRBD1; V: TRBV19; size: once; J: TRBJ1-3; DNA: TGTGCCAGTAGCTCGACAGGGGTCGGAAACACCATATATTTT; CDR3: CASSSTGVGNTIYF
D: .; V: TRBV10-3; size: .; J: TRBJ2-1; DNA: TGTGCCATCAGACAGCGAGAGGGAGGAACGAATGAGCAGTTCTTC; CDR3: CAIRQREGGTNEQFF
D: .; V: TRBV25-1; size: once; J: TRBJ2-7; DNA: TGTGCCAGCAGTGGATATGTAGGAGCCTACGAGCAGTACTTC; CDR3: CASSGYVGAYEQYF
D: .; V: TRBV4-2; size: .; J: TRBJ2-1; DNA: TGTGCCAGCAGCCAAGCTCGGGACCCATCCTACAATGAGCAGTTCTTC; CDR3: CASSQARDPSYNEQFF
D: .; V: TRBV19; size: few; J: TRBJ1-5; DNA: TGTGCCAGTAGTATGGAGGTCAATCAGCCCCAGCATTTT; CDR3: CASSMEVNQPQHF
D: TRBD1; V: TRBV19; size: .; J: TRBJ1-1; DNA: TGTGCCAGTATGGAGACAGGGGGTATCACTGAAGCTTTCTTT; CDR3: CASMETGGITEAFF
D: .; V: TRBV28; size: .; J: TRBJ2-7; DNA: TGTGCCAGCCACGGGTCCTACGAGCAGTACTTC; CDR3: CASHGSYEQYF
D: .; V: TRBV28; size: .; J: TRBJ1-1; DNA: TGTGCCAGCTCGGGACAAAACACTGAAGCTTTCTTT; CDR3: CASSGQNTEAFF
D: TRBD1; V: TRBV5-1; size: few; J: TRBJ1-1; DNA: TGCGCCAGCAGCTTGGGGGACAGGGGGAACACTGAAGCTTTCTTT; CDR3: CASSLGDRGNTEAFF
D: TRBD1; V: TRBV9; size: .; J: TRBJ2-7; DNA: TGTGCCAGCAGCGTAGGAAGACAGGGGACCATCTACGAGCAGTACTTC; CDR3: CASSVGRQGTIYEQYF
D: .; V: TRBV29-1; size: .; J: TRBJ2-2; DNA: TGCAGCGTTGACGGGGGTTACACCGGGGAGCTGTTTTTT; CDR3: CSVDGGYTGELFF
D: .; V: TRBV4-3; size: few; J: TRBJ1-1; DNA: TGCGCCAGCAGCCAAGATCGGGACACTGAAGCTTTCTTT; CDR3: CASSQDRDTEAFF
D: TRBD1; V: TRBV7-3; size: .; J: TRBJ2-5; DNA: TGTGCCAGCAGCTTACCGGGACAGGGACGGGCCCAAGAGACCCAGTACTTC; CDR3: CASSLPGQGRAQETQYF
D: TRBD2; V: TRBV7-3; size: .; J: TRBJ2-1; DNA: TGTGCCAGCAGCCCCGCGGGACTAGTCACTGAGCAGTTCTTC; CDR3: CASSPAGLVTEQFF
D: .; V: TRBV5-1; size: once; J: TRBJ2-3; DNA: TGCGCCAGCAGCCGGGACGGGGATACGCAGTATTTT; CDR3: CASSRDGDTQYF
D: .; V: TRBV6-1; size: once; J: TRBJ1-2; DNA: TGTGCCAGCAGTGATGCTCCAGGGTTATATGGCTACACCTTC; CDR3: CASSDAPGLYGYTF
D: TRBD2; V: TRBV28; size: .; J: TRBJ2-3; DNA: TGTGCCAGCAGTTTTGGCCGGGGGGGAGATACGCAGTATTTT; CDR3: CASSFGRGGDTQYF
D: .; V: TRBV6-5; size: once; J: TRBJ2-7; DNA: TGTGCCAGCAGTTACTCGAGGGGTTCCTACGAGCAGTACTTC; CDR3: CASSYSRGSYEQYF
D: .; V: TRBV5-1; size: .; J: TRBJ2-2; DNA: TGCGCCAGCAGCTTCGGGAGTGACGCCGGGGAGCTGTTTTTT; CDR3: CASSFGSDAGELFF
D: .; V: TRBV28; size: .; J: TRBJ2-3; DNA: TGTGCCAGCAGTGCCTGGAAGCGAGATACGCAGTATTTT; CDR3: CASSAWKRDTQYF
D: .; V: TRBV5-4; size: .; J: TRBJ2-6; DNA: TGTGCCAGCAGCTTGGTAGGCTCTGGGGCCAACGTCCTGACTTTC; CDR3: CASSLVGSGANVLTF
D: .; V: TRBV27; size: .; J: TRBJ1-2; DNA: TGTGCCAGCAGTTTATCGCGGCAGGGGAAGGGCTACACCTTC; CDR3: CASSLSRQGKGYTF
D: TRBD1; V: TRBV7-2; size: .; J: TRBJ2-7; DNA: TGTGCCAGCAGTCCCGACCGGGACAGGGGCTACGAGCAGTACTTC; CDR3: CASSPDRDRGYEQYF
D: .; V: TRBV29-1; size: once; J: TRBJ2-2; DNA: TGCAGCGTTTCAGGGGTGTCCACCGGGGAGCTGTTTTTT; CDR3: CSVSGVSTGELFF
D: .; V: TRBV7-2; size: .; J: TRBJ2-7; DNA: TGTGCCAGCAGCTTAGGGACAGCATACTACGAGCAGTACTTC; CDR3: CASSLGTAYYEQYF
D: .; V: TRBV25-1; size: .; J: TRBJ2-7; DNA: TGTGCCAGCAGTGCCTGGGACGGATACTACGAGCAGTACTTC; CDR3: CASSAWDGYYEQYF
D: TRBD1; V: TRBV6-1; size: .; J: TRBJ1-5; DNA: TGTGCCAGCCTCTCGGGACAGGCTAGCAATCAGCCCCAGCATTTT; CDR3: CASLSGQASNQPQHF
D: .; V: TRBV5-1; size: .; J: TRBJ1-1; DNA: TGCGCCAGCTCCGGCGGGGGGACCAACATGAACACTGAAGCTTTCTTT; CDR3: CASSGGGTNMNTEAFF
D: TRBD1; V: TRBV5-1; size: once; J: TRBJ2-2; DNA: TGCGCCAGCAGCTTTGGGACAGGGTTGACCGGGGAGCTGTTTTTT; CDR3: CASSFGTGLTGELFF
D: .; V: TRBV9; size: .; J: TRBJ1-1; DNA: TGTGCCAGCAGCGTAGGGGGAGGGGGTGCCACTGAAGCTTTCTTT; CDR3: CASSVGGGGATEAFF
D: .; V: TRBV7-3; size: .; J: TRBJ2-1; DNA: TGTGCCAGCAGCTTAAACTCCCGAAGCTCCTACAATGAGCAGTTCTTC; CDR3: CASSLNSRSSYNEQFF
D: .; V: TRBV29-1; size: .; J: TRBJ2-5; DNA: TGCAGCGTTGATCACGGGCAAGAGACCCAGTACTTC; CDR3: CSVDHGQETQYF
D: .; V: TRBV11-2; size: .; J: TRBJ2-7; DNA: TGTGCCAGCAGCTTTTCTTACAACTCCTACGAGCAGTACTTC; CDR3: CASSFSYNSYEQYF
D: .; V: TRBV2; size: .; J: TRBJ2-5; DNA: TGTGCCAGCAGTCCTGAGGAGTTGGGAGGTGAGACCCAGTACTTC; CDR3: CASSPEELGGETQYF
D: .; V: TRBV5-4; size: .; J: TRBJ1-1; DNA: TGTGCCAGCAGCTTTCTAGGGCTCCCTGAAGCTTTCTTT; CDR3: CASSFLGLPEAFF
D: .; V: TRBV28; size: .; J: TRBJ1-2; DNA: TGTGCCAGCAGTTCCCACCCCAACTATGGCTACACCTTC; CDR3: CASSSHPNYGYTF
D: TRBD1; V: TRBV4-1; size: once; J: TRBJ2-7; DNA: TGCGCCAGCAGCCAAGATCGGTGGGAGACAGGGGCCTACGAGCAGTACTTC; CDR3: CASSQDRWETGAYEQYF
D: .; V: TRBV10-3; size: .; J: TRBJ2-6; DNA: TGTGCCATCAACCCTAGCTCTGGGGCCAACGTCCTGACTTTC; CDR3: CAINPSSGANVLTF
D: .; V: TRBV7-9; size: .; J: TRBJ1-1; DNA: TGTGCCAGCAGCCGTTACCGGGACGATGAGACTGAAGCTTTCTTT; CDR3: CASSRYRDDETEAFF
D: .; V: TRBV13; size: .; J: TRBJ1-1; DNA: TGTGCCAGCAGCTTAGGGCCAGTTGAAGCTTTCTTT; CDR3: CASSLGPVEAFF
D: TRBD2; V: TRBV19; size: once; J: TRBJ2-7; DNA: TGTGCCAGTAGTCCGGGACTAGCGGGGACCTACGAGCAGTACTTC; CDR3: CASSPGLAGTYEQYF
D: .; V: TRBV7-3; size: .; J: TRBJ1-1; DNA: TGTGCCAGCAGCCAGGGTCAGAACACTGAAGCTTTCTTT; CDR3: CASSQGQNTEAFF
D: .; V: TRBV5-4; size: .; J: TRBJ1-1; DNA: TGTGCCAGCAACCCACGCCAGAACATGAACACTGAAGCTTTCTTT; CDR3: CASNPRQNMNTEAFF
D: TRBD2; V: TRBV9; size: .; J: TRBJ2-2; DNA: TGTGCCAGCAGCGCGGGGACTAGCGGCACCGGGGAGCTGTTTTTT; CDR3: CASSAGTSGTGELFF
D: .; V: TRBV7-9; size: .; J: TRBJ2-3; DNA: TGTGCCAGCAGCTTTCGCAGGGCAGGGGCAGATACGCAGTATTTT; CDR3: CASSFRRAGADTQYF
D: .; V: TRBV11-3; size: once; J: TRBJ2-1; DNA: TGTGCCAGCAGCCGCACCGCGGGTTATGAGCAGTTCTTC; CDR3: CASSRTAGYEQFF